The next 31 T cell receptor beta chains were all read from a single sample in a study of T cell changes during pregnancy in multiple sclerosis. This table comes from immunoSEQ multiplex PCR, and its TCRdb copy is limited to in-frame clones, with some not included. Here the sample spans roughly 39,000 clones, 85% to 95% being singletons. This specimen consisted of CD4+ T cells from peripheral blood mononuclear cells, obtained before pregnancy. The receptors were sampled from a female donor with multiple sclerosis, enrolled in a pregnancy study.

This clone appeared once. The genes are TRBV2 and TRBJ1-4, with a weak D call TRBD1 (5 bases). CDR1 and CDR2 (germline): SNHLY, FYNNEI. V shed 3 bases and J shed 8 bases, with 16 bases lying between them. CDR3 size: 15 residues. The CDR3 here is CASSDVLGAREKLFF. The CDR3 DNA reads TGTGCCAGCAGTGATGTACTTGGGGCTAGGGAAAAACTGTTTTTT. The full variable domain, completed using reference TRBV2 and TRBJ1-4, is EPEVTQTPSHQVTQMGQEVILRCVPISNHLYFYWYRQILGQKVEFLVSFYNNEISEKSEIFDDQFSVERPDGSNFTLKIRSTKLEDSAMYFCASSDVLGAREKLFFGSGTQLSVL.

The chain combines TRBV5-1 with TRBJ1-4, with 7 bases fitting TRBD1. From germline, CDR1 is SGHRS and CDR2 YFSETQ. Germline trimming cut 0 bases from V and 7 bases from J; bases unmatched to any gene: 6. This CDR3 has 15 amino acids. The CDR3 nucleotides read TGCGCCAGCAGCTTGGGGTGGGACAGAACTGAAAAACTGTTTTTT. Translated: CASSLGWDRTEKLFF.

The chain couples TRBV7-3 to TRBJ2-3; 8 nucleotides agree with TRBD2. Per germline, CDR1 SGHTA and CDR2 FQGTGA. This CDR3 region has 15 residues. The V gene end was trimmed by 1 base and the J gene end by 4 bases; junction bases not matched to a gene: 4. CDR3 DNA: TGTGCCAGCAGCTTAAGGCTAGCGGGCCCAGATACGCAGTATTTT. Translating gives CASSLRLAGPDTQYF.

The CDR3 protein is CASSLGTGGEQYF. CDR3 sequence (DNA): TGCGCCAGCAGCCTCGGGACAGGGGGGGAGCAGTACTTC. V is TRBV5-1 and J is TRBJ2-5; 11 bases are a match to TRBD1. The CDR3 loop spans 13 amino acids. Unmatched junction bases numbered 7, after V lost 4 bases and J lost 11 bases. The germline CDR1 and CDR2 sequences are SGHRS and YFSETQ.

V usage is TRBV27 and J usage is TRBJ1-2; 7 positions agree with TRBD1. V shed 6 bases and J 6 bases; nucleotides not matched to a gene: 7. CDR3 length equals 13 residues. The V gene's germline CDR1 is MNHEY and CDR2 SMNVEV (reference sequence). The CDR3 DNA is TGTGCCAGCAGCTACAGGGACAGCCATGGCTACACCTTC. Its translation: CASSYRDSHGYTF.

This clone was recorded only once. The V and J genes are TRBV4-2 and TRBJ1-2; no firm D call. The CDR3 is 12 residues long. Germline assignment: CDR1 LGHNA and CDR2 YNFKEQ. Deletions cut 0 bases from V and 8 bases from J, with 7 bases between. The CDR3 region is CASSQDSEGYTF. The CDR3 DNA reads as TGTGCCAGCAGCCAAGATTCCGAGGGCTACACCTTC.

The chain couples TRBV19 to TRBJ2-7; TRBD2 matches at 9 bases. The CDR3 length is 16 residues. The ends lost 4 bases at V and 0 bases at J; junction bases unmatched: 7. Germline V lookup: CDR1 LNHDA, CDR2 SQIVND (reference sequence). This CDR3 reads CASSKGAREGSYEQYF. For the CDR3, the DNA is TGTGCCAGTAGTAAAGGTGCGCGGGAGGGCTCCTACGAGCAGTACTTC.

This sequence joins TRBV15 and TRBJ2-1; TRBD2 matches at 16 bases. The junction had 7 bases not matched to a gene; V was cut back by 3 bases and J by 8 bases. The CDR3 is 17 amino acids. Germline CDR1 reads LNHNV; CDR2 reads YYDKDF (reference sequence). The CDR3 is CATSSGTSGRAGDEQFF. The CDR3, as DNA: TGTGCCACCAGCAGCGGGACTAGCGGGAGGGCCGGGGATGAGCAGTTCTTC.

The chain combines TRBV6-4 with TRBJ2-1, with a possible D match to TRBD2 (5 bases). Per the germline V gene, CDR1 is MRHNA and CDR2 is SNTAGT. This CDR3 comprises 13 residues. V dropped 5 bases and J dropped 2 bases, with 7 bases sitting between them. This CDR3 is CASSRGPYNEQFF. The CDR3 DNA reads TGTGCCAGCAGTCGCGGGCCCTACAATGAGCAGTTCTTC.

The chain combines TRBV27 with TRBJ2-3; possibly TRBD2 for D (6 bases). V dropped 6 bases and J dropped 1 base, with 14 bases sitting between them. The length of the CDR3 is 15 residues. The germline CDR1 and CDR2 sequences are MNHEY and SMNVEV (reference sequence). CDR3 sequence (DNA): TGTGCCAGCAGACTCGGAGGGATCGGCACAGATACGCAGTATTTT. Translated: CASRLGGIGTDTQYF.

V is TRBV6-1 and J is TRBJ1-1, with TRBD1 identical over 7 bases. This CDR3 has 15 amino acids. The V gene end was trimmed by 3 bases and the J gene end by 0 bases; junction bases not matched to a gene: 4. Germline V gene sequence: CDR1 MNHNS, CDR2 SASEGT. CDR3 amino acids: CASSEWDSMNTEAFF. Here the CDR3 DNA reads TGTGCCAGCAGTGAGTGGGACAGCATGAACACTGAAGCTTTCTTT.

A single count supports this clone. This chain links TRBV7-2 with TRBJ2-7, with TRBD1 matching 10 bases. Germline CDR1 is SGHTA and CDR2 is FQGNSA. After removal of 1 base from V and 3 bases from J, the junction contained 3 bases not matched to a gene. The CDR3 sequence is 15 residues long. This CDR3 reads CASSLGGQGGYEQYF. Written as DNA, the CDR3 is TGTGCCAGCAGCTTAGGTGGACAGGGGGGCTACGAGCAGTACTTC.

This sequence joins TRBV6-5 and TRBJ2-7, with 7 bases matching TRBD1. CDR3 length equals 15 residues. Germline CDR1 and CDR2: MNHEY and SVGAGI. Trimming took 0 bases from V and 3 from J; bases not matched to a gene: 5. The CDR3 loop reads CASSYSGTANYEQYF. The CDR3 nucleotides read TGTGCCAGCAGTTACTCCGGGACAGCTAACTACGAGCAGTACTTC.

The chain carries TRBV5-6 and TRBJ2-7; 7 bases are shared with TRBD1. V dropped 5 bases and J dropped 3; count of bases not matched to a gene: 2. The CDR3 sequence is 12 residues long. CDR1 is SGHDT, CDR2 YYEEEE, per germline. CDR3 nucleotide sequence: TGTGCCAGCAGACGGGACAGCTACGAGCAGTACTTC. Amino acids: CASRRDSYEQYF.

This sequence joins TRBV29-1 and TRBJ2-3, with TRBD2 identical over 7 bases. V dropped 4 bases and J dropped 2; count of bases not matched to a gene: 3. The CDR3 sequence is 13 residues long. CDR1 and CDR2 (germline): SQVTM, ANQGSEA. CDR3 nucleotides: TGCAGCGTTGCCGGGAGGAACACAGATACGCAGTATTTT. It yields the protein CSVAGRNTDTQYF.

The chain carries TRBV7-9 and TRBJ2-1; TRBD2 matches 14 bases. This CDR3 region has 15 residues. Germline loops: CDR1 SEHNR, CDR2 FQNEAQ (reference sequence). J was trimmed by 9 bases and V by 5 bases; bases with no gene match: 6. The CDR3 nucleotides are TGTGCCAGCAGCCCTAGGACTAGCGGGAGGAGTGAGCAGTTCTTC. Protein product: CASSPRTSGRSEQFF. The variable domain in full, with the rest retrieved from reference TRBV7-9 and TRBJ2-1, is DTGVSQNPRHKITKRGQNVTFRCDPISEHNRLYWYRQTLGQGPEFLTYFQNEAQLEKSRLLSDRFSAERPKGSFSTLEIQRTEQGDSAMYLCASSPRTSGRSEQFFGPGTRLTVL.

This chain joins TRBV6-1 and TRBJ2-2; 8 bases line up with TRBD2. CDR3 length: 14 amino acids. CDR1 is MNHNS, CDR2 SASEGT, per germline. With 8 bases clipped from V and 5 bases from J, the junction kept 7 bases outside the gene matches. DNA of the CDR3: TGTGCCAGCCCCTCGGCTAGCGGGACCGGGGAGCTGTTTTTT. Amino acids: CASPSASGTGELFF.

The V and J genes are TRBV29-1 and TRBJ1-1; TRBD1 aligns across 7 bases. J gave up 1 base and V 7 bases, and 9 bases lay outside the gene matches. The CDR3 spans 14 residues. CDR1 is SQVTM, CDR2 ANQGSEA, per germline. The CDR3 sequence: CSGTGQIRNTEAFF. The CDR3 DNA follows: TGCAGCGGCACGGGACAGATACGGAACACTGAAGCTTTCTTT.

The chain joins TRBV21-1 to TRBJ1-6; the table names TRBD1, a call not compared with the DNA. TRBV21-1 is designated a pseudogene. The CDR3 totals 19 residues. CDR3 sequence (DNA): TGTGCCAGCAGCAAACATCCCCCAAACAAAGATTCCTATAATTCACCCCTCCACTTT. Protein product: CASSKHPPNKDSYNSPLHF.

This clone occurred a few times. This chain joins TRBV6-5 and TRBJ1-5, with D perhaps matching TRBD1 (6 bases). V lost 6 bases, J lost 4 bases, and 16 bases lay in between. CDR1 and CDR2 (germline): MNHEY, SVGAGI. The CDR3 has 15 residues. DNA of the CDR3: TGTGCCAGCAGACCCTATAAGACAGGTAATCAGCCCCAGCATTTT. As protein: CASRPYKTGNQPQHF.

This clone was observed once. The rearrangement links TRBV28 to TRBJ2-1; 8 bases agree with TRBD2. The germline V gene encodes CDR1 MDHEN and CDR2 SYDVKM. Trimming removed 7 bases from V and 7 bases from J; junction bases left unmatched: 15. There are 16 residues in the CDR3. CDR3 sequence: CASTGGGTGEGNEQFF. CDR3 nucleotide sequence: TGTGCCAGCACCGGGGGGGGTACGGGGGAAGGGAATGAGCAGTTCTTC.

The gene calls are TRBV7-9 and TRBJ2-1; perhaps TRBD2 as D (6 bases). CDR3 length: 15 residues. The germline V and J ends were trimmed by 0 bases and 4 bases, with 10 bases remaining between them. Germline loops: CDR1 SEHNR, CDR2 FQNEAQ (reference sequence). For the CDR3, the DNA is TGTGCCAGCAGCTTAGCCCGGGACTCATACAATGAGCAGTTCTTC. Residues: CASSLARDSYNEQFF.

The chain joins TRBV27 to TRBJ2-3, with 10 bases that match TRBD2. Germline V CDR1 and CDR2: MNHEY, SMNVEV (reference sequence). Trimming took 6 bases from V and 3 from J; bases not matched to a gene: 6. The CDR3 sequence is 15 residues long. In nucleotides, the CDR3 is TGTGCCAGCAGCGTCAAGACTAGCGGGACAGATACGCAGTATTTT. As protein: CASSVKTSGTDTQYF.

This rearrangement joins TRBV28 to TRBJ1-2, with D unclear. V was trimmed by 6 bases and J by 4 bases, leaving 9 bases between them. This CDR3 has 12 residues. The germline V gene encodes CDR1 MDHEN and CDR2 SYDVKM. CDR3 bases: TGTGCCAGCAGCGGACTTATCTATGGCTACACCTTC. Amino acids: CASSGLIYGYTF.

In DNA form, the CDR3 reads TGTGCCAGCACGGAGGGATCGTACGAGCAGTACTTC. Translation: CASTEGSYEQYF. This rearrangement joins TRBV2 to TRBJ2-7; possibly TRBD2 for D (6 bases). The length of the CDR3 is 12 residues. Between the trimmed V and J ends, which lost 7 bases and 4 bases, there was a span of 11 bases. Per germline, CDR1 SNHLY and CDR2 FYNNEI. Drawing the rest from reference TRBV2 and TRBJ2-7, the complete variable domain is EPEVTQTPSHQVTQMGQEVILRCVPISNHLYFYWYRQILGQKVEFLVSFYNNEISEKSEIFDDQFSVERPDGSNFTLKIRSTKLEDSAMYFCASTEGSYEQYFGPGTRLTVT.

The chain is built from TRBV29-1 and TRBJ2-7; 7 bases align to TRBD1. The junction had 2 bases not matched to a gene; V was cut back by 6 bases and J by 6 bases. The germline gives CDR1 SQVTM, CDR2 ANQGSEA. The CDR3 covers 10 residues. The CDR3 reads CSVRTGEQYF. In DNA, the CDR3 is TGCAGCGTGCGGACAGGCGAGCAGTACTTC.

This clone was picked up one time. The chain is built from TRBV21-1 and TRBJ2-3; TRBD2 reflects the table's D call only, with no check against the DNA. TRBV21-1 is tagged as a pseudogene. The length of the CDR3 is 18 residues. CDR3 sequence: CASSKAGISGLGKDTQYF. Written as DNA, the CDR3 is TGTGCCAGCAGCAAAGCCGGAATTAGCGGTTTGGGGAAAGATACGCAGTATTTT.

This chain connects TRBV27 to TRBJ1-5; perhaps TRBD1 as D (6 bases). The CDR3 extends over 15 amino acids. V was clipped by 6 bases and J by 7 bases, with 19 bases between them. CDR1 MNHEY and CDR2 SMNVEV come from the germline V gene (reference sequence). The CDR3 spells CASSLVWGPAQPQHF. DNA for the CDR3: TGTGCCAGCAGCTTAGTCTGGGGGCCGGCACAGCCCCAGCATTTT.

The V and J genes are TRBV11-1 and TRBJ2-5; no reliable D call. Germline CDR1 is SGHAT and CDR2 is FQDESV (reference sequence). This CDR3 comprises 15 residues. V was clipped by 2 bases and J by 5 bases, with 15 bases between them. CDR3 DNA sequence: TGTGCCAGCAGCTTATACACGCCAGGAAGGGAGACCCAGTACTTC. Encoded protein: CASSLYTPGRETQYF.

The chain joins TRBV2 to TRBJ2-6, with 12 nucleotides matching TRBD1. The CDR3 sequence is 17 residues long. Looked up from germline, CDR1 is SNHLY and CDR2 is FYNNEI. V dropped 5 bases and J dropped 2; count of bases not matched to a gene: 4. The CDR3 loop is CASSTGQGATGANVLTF. Written as DNA, the CDR3 is TGTGCCAGCAGTACGGGACAGGGGGCAACTGGGGCCAACGTCCTGACTTTC.

The gene calls are TRBV11-2 and TRBJ2-5; 9 bases map to TRBD1. Germline CDR1 SGHAT, CDR2 FQNNGV. The CDR3 is made up of 17 amino acids. Trimming removed 5 bases from V and 5 bases from J; junction bases left unmatched: 15. CDR3 in amino acids: CASSPTRGTGGRETQYF. The CDR3 DNA reads TGTGCCAGCAGCCCGACGCGGGGAACAGGGGGCCGGGAGACCCAGTACTTC.